This section outlines one TCR beta chain sequence together with its context. Study processing details: Estimated nucleated cell counts came from reference gene primer amplification. Assay used: immunoSEQ multiplex PCR; TCRdb lists only in-frame clones, some missing. D and trimming come from the DNA, and the V and J calls and clone size come from that table. This sample has more than 400,000 clones, with 80% to 95% found just once. Trimming at V came to 5 bases and at J to 8 bases, leaving 10 bases not matched to a gene. The CDR3 is 14 amino acids. CDR1 is SGHTA, CDR2 FQGNSA, per germline. Participant-given clinical history determined each cohort assignment. The source of the sample is a study of blood T cell repertoires in COVID-19. Across the study: Samples representing acute and convalescent COVID-19 were sourced from the United States, Italy and Spain. T cells, B-cell-depleted T cells, or PBMCs provided the cDNA or gDNA that served as material.

The rearrangement links TRBV7-2 to TRBJ2-3, with 7 bases aligning to TRBD2. The sequence was obtained from a man between 18 and 35 years old who had recovered from COVID-19. The sample comprised PBMCs or T cells enriched from blood (not recorded which). CDR3 region: CASSLSGLISTQYF. CDR3 DNA sequence: TGTGCCAGCAGCCTGTCGGGACTAATTTCTACGCAGTATTTT.